This T cell receptor (beta chain) was observed in a study of OX40 agonist ivuxolimab in advanced cancers. The CDR3 length is 14 residues. Germline trimming cut 4 bases from V and 6 bases from J; bases unmatched to any gene: 4. The germline gives CDR1 MNHEY, CDR2 SMNVEV (reference sequence). Libraries were prepared by immunoSEQ multiplex PCR; TCRdb keeps only in-frame clonotypes and omits some of them. The table records some 40,000 clones, 80% to 90% of them present only once. Source: CD4+ or CD8+ T cells sorted from blood, taken in a trial of the OX40 agonist ivuxolimab. The TCR comes from an adult with an advanced solid tumor such as melanoma, head and neck, liver or kidney cancer. The rearrangement links TRBV27 to TRBJ2-1; 9 bases are shared with TRBD1. The CDR3: CASSSDRGRNEQFF. DNA of the CDR3: TGTGCCAGCAGTTCGGACAGGGGCCGCAATGAGCAGTTCTTC.